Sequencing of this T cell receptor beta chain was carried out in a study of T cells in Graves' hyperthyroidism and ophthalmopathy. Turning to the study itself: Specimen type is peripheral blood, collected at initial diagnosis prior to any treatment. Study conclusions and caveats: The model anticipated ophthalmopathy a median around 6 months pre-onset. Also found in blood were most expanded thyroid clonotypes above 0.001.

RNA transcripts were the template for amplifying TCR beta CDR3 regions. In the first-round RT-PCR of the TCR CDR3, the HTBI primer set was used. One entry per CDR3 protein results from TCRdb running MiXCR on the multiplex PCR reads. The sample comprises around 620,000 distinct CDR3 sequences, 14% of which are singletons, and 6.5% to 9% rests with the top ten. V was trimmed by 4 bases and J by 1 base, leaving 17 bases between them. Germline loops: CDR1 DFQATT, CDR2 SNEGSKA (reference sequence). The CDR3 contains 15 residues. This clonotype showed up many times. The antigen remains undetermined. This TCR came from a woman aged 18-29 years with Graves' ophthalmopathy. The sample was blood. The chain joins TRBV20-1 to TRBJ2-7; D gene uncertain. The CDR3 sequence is CSATTHSGPSYEQYF. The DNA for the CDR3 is TGCAGTGCTACGACCCACTCCGGTCCGTCCTACGAGCAGTACTTC.